This TCR beta chain appears in the sequencing data of a study of blood T cell repertoires in COVID-19. Study-wide background: There were acute and convalescent COVID-19 samples, and they came from the United States, Italy and Spain. PBMCs, B-cell-depleted T cells, or T cells provided the cDNA or gDNA that made up the material.

Clinical history reported by participants formed the basis on which cohorts were assigned. The germline CDR1 and CDR2 sequences are SGHVS and FQNEAQ. V was trimmed by 5 bases and J by 7 bases, leaving 18 bases between them. CDR3 length equals 15 residues. As handled by the study authors: Amplified reference gene primers provided the basis for estimating nucleated cell counts. The method was immunoSEQ multiplex PCR; TCRdb's version includes in-frame clones alone and lacks a portion of them. V, J and clone size derive from that table, while D and trimming were established from the DNA sequence. The sample includes some 130,000 clones, 84% of them seen just once.

This clonotype originated in a middle-aged man with acute COVID-19. The chain links TRBV7-8 to TRBJ2-1; D perhaps matches TRBD2 (5 bases). The specimen was PBMCs or T cells enriched from blood (not recorded which). The CDR3 protein is CASSVQAAGRNEQFF. The DNA of the CDR3 is TGTGCCAGCAGCGTCCAGGCTGCGGGTAGGAATGAGCAGTTCTTC. The entire variable domain, with the rest obtained from reference TRBV7-8 and TRBJ2-1, is as follows: GAGVSQSPRYKVAKRGQDVALRCDPISGHVSLFWYQQALGQGPEFLTYFQNEAQLDKSGLPSDRFFAERPEGSVSTLKIQRTQQEDSAVYLCASSVQAAGRNEQFFGPGTRLTVL.